Following are 30 T cell receptor beta chains from one sample sequenced in a study of T cells in narcolepsy (dated by TCRdb to the late 2010s). Library construction relied on the immunoSEQ multiplex PCR assay. As stored in TCRdb, this immuneACCESS dataset retains in-frame rearrangements with V and J assigned. A fraction of the clones does not appear; measured against another copy, unresolved V genes explain less than half of the discrepancy, and the remainder lacks a known reason. Counted in this sample were approximately 25,000 clones; just over 60% of them appeared once. Roughly 12% of the sample belongs to the ten largest clones. The sequencing sample was made of memory (CD45RA-) CD4+ T cells from blood. What this sample's cell subset or site label stands for: memory T cells sorted ex vivo from peripheral blood. The source of these receptors is a human donor in good health.

The V gene is TRBV5-1, the J gene TRBJ2-5; 8 positions match TRBD1. Trimming took 0 bases from V and 1 from J; bases not matched to a gene: 2. The CDR3 has 15 residues. Germline CDR1 and CDR2: SGHRS and YFSETQ. In DNA, the CDR3 is TGCGCCAGCAGCTTGGAAGGGACAGGCCAAGAGACCCAGTACTTC. Translation gives CASSLEGTGQETQYF. The full variable domain, with the rest looked up from reference TRBV5-1 and TRBJ2-5, is KAGVTQTPRYLIKTRGQQVTLSCSPISGHRSVSWYQQTPGQGLQFLFEYFSETQRNKGNFPGRFSGRQFSNSRSEMNVSTLELGDSALYLCASSLEGTGQETQYFGPGTRLLVL.

This clone was recorded only once. Other nucleotide sequences from this sample produce the same CDR3. The rearrangement links TRBV14 to TRBJ2-1, with 13 nucleotides matching TRBD2. Trimming cost V 3 bases and J 0 bases; bases outside gene matches: 8. Looked up from germline, CDR1 is SGHDN and CDR2 is FVKESK. CDR3 length: 19 amino acids. CDR3 DNA sequence: TGTGCCAGCAGCCAGACTAGCGGGGGGTTCCTAAGCTCCTACAATGAGCAGTTCTTC. This sequence encodes CASSQTSGGFLSSYNEQFF.

This clone came up a few times. The chain combines TRBV27 with TRBJ1-1; TRBD1 might be the D (5 bases). This CDR3 has 13 residues. V dropped 4 bases and J dropped 10 bases, with 16 bases sitting between them. CDR1 and CDR2 from the germline V gene are MNHEY and SMNVEV (reference sequence). This chain's CDR3 is CASSSDRYVGAFF. The CDR3 nucleotides are TGTGCCAGCAGTTCCGACAGATACGTTGGAGCTTTCTTT.

The chain employs TRBV30 and TRBJ2-5, with D perhaps matching TRBD1 or TRBD2 (5 bases each). Germline V gene lookup returns CDR1 GTSNPN and CDR2 SVGIG (reference sequence). CDR3 length equals 12 residues. Trimming removed 1 base from V and 5 bases from J, with 8 bases in between. CDR3 protein: CAWSDWGETQYF. The CDR3 DNA reads as TGTGCCTGGAGTGATTGGGGGGAGACCCAGTACTTC.

This clone was found once. CDR3 residues: CASSLQNNEQFF. CDR3 sequence (DNA): TGTGCCAGCAGCTTACAGAACAATGAGCAGTTCTTC. J is TRBJ2-1 and V is TRBV7-3; no reliable D call. This CDR3 has 12 residues. V was trimmed by 2 bases and J by 5 bases, leaving 4 bases between them. The germline V gene has CDR1 SGHTA and CDR2 FQGTGA.

V is TRBV7-9 and J is TRBJ2-3, with D tentatively TRBD1 (5 bases). Germline V CDR1 and CDR2: SEHNR, FQNEAQ (reference sequence). The V end was cut by 0 bases, the J end by 5 bases, with 9 bases between. The CDR3 runs 14 residues. The CDR3: CASSLAGAVDTQYF. CDR3 sequence (DNA): TGTGCCAGCAGCTTAGCAGGGGCGGTAGATACGCAGTATTTT.

The chain uses TRBV28 and TRBJ1-5; D gene ambiguous. CDR1 and CDR2 (germline): MDHEN, SYDVKM. The CDR3 runs 12 residues. Trimming removed 2 bases from V and 5 bases from J, with 4 bases in between. In DNA form, the CDR3 reads TGTGCCAGCAGTTTAACGGATCAGCCCCAGCATTTT. Amino acids: CASSLTDQPQHF.

This clone was recorded a few times. The genes are TRBV9 and TRBJ2-3; D is uncertain. The V gene lost 2 bases and the J gene lost 2 bases, with 6 bases spanning the gap. Germline V gene sequence: CDR1 SGDLS, CDR2 YYNGEE. This CDR3 region has 13 residues. The CDR3 DNA follows: TGTGCCAGCAGCGTCGCACACACAGATACGCAGTATTTT. Its protein product is CASSVAHTDTQYF.

This clone was seen a handful of times. The chain has TRBV9 and TRBJ2-2; weak D call: TRBD2 (5 bases). Between the trimmed V and J ends, which lost 3 bases and 4 bases, there was a span of 7 bases. The germline V gene has CDR1 SGDLS and CDR2 YYNGEE. The length of the CDR3 is 13 residues. The CDR3 nucleotides read TGTGCCAGCAGCGCCGGACTCACCGGGGAGCTGTTTTTT. Translating gives CASSAGLTGELFF.

V usage is TRBV29-1 and J usage is TRBJ2-5; no reliable D call. The CDR3 totals 11 residues. With 4 bases removed from V and 4 bases from J, the gap between germline ends came to 7 bases. Germline lookup yields CDR1 SQVTM and CDR2 ANQGSEA. DNA for the CDR3: TGCAGCGTTGCTATCGGAGAGACCCAGTACTTC. This encodes CSVAIGETQYF.

This sequence joins TRBV28 and TRBJ1-2, with D unresolved. Germline lookup yields CDR1 MDHEN and CDR2 SYDVKM. This CDR3 contains 13 residues. V was clipped by 5 bases and J by 7 bases, with 14 bases between them. The CDR3 coding sequence is TGTGCCAGCAGTACCGCGAACAGAGGTGGCTACACCTTC. Its protein is CASSTANRGGYTF.

The rearrangement uses TRBV5-6 and TRBJ1-6; no reliable D call. CDR3 length: 15 residues. The germline V gene encodes CDR1 SGHDT and CDR2 YYEEEE. Trimming stripped 1 base from V and 7 bases from J, with 12 bases between. CDR3 sequence (DNA): TGTGCCAGCAGCTTGAATCTGATTCCGAATTCACCCCTCCACTTT. Protein sequence: CASSLNLIPNSPLHF. Full variable domain (missing parts from reference TRBV5-6 and TRBJ1-6): DAGVTQSPTHLIKTRGQQVTLRCSPKSGHDTVSWYQQALGQGPQFIFQYYEEEERQRGNFPDRFSGHQFPNYSSELNVNALLLGDSALYLCASSLNLIPNSPLHFGNGTRLTVT.

This clone is classed as medium-sized (0.01 to 0.1%). The rearrangement joins TRBV4-3 to TRBJ1-6, with 7 positions matching TRBD1. CDR3 length equals 16 residues. CDR1 is LGHNA and CDR2 is YSLEER in the germline V gene. Germline trimming cut 1 base from V and 7 bases from J; bases unmatched to any gene: 7. The CDR3 region is CASSQGDSGGNSPLHF. CDR3 DNA: TGCGCCAGCAGCCAAGGGGACTCAGGGGGAAATTCACCCCTCCACTTT.

This clone has just a few counts. DNA of the CDR3: TGTGCCAGCAGCCATGGGGGCTTGGGGGTTGCCGACTCCCCCTACAATGAGCAGTTCTTC. As protein: CASSHGGLGVADSPYNEQFF. This chain connects TRBV4-2 to TRBJ2-1; weak D call: TRBD1 (6 bases). This CDR3 contains 20 residues. The V end lost 3 bases, the J end lost 2 bases, and 26 bases lay between the germline ends. CDR1 and CDR2 from the germline V gene are LGHNA and YNFKEQ.

This clone was seen only once. The gene calls are TRBV7-3 and TRBJ2-1; possible D gene TRBD2, 6 bases. Germline-derived CDR1 and CDR2 are SGHTA and FQGTGA. The CDR3 is made up of 13 amino acids. V lost 7 bases to trimming and J lost 8 bases, with 15 bases between them. The CDR3 reads CASTHTPGDEQFF. The CDR3 DNA is TGTGCCAGCACTCACACACCGGGAGATGAGCAGTTCTTC.

The chain has TRBV19 and TRBJ2-2; D might be TRBD1 (5 bases). Germline V lookup: CDR1 LNHDA, CDR2 SQIVND (reference sequence). The germline V and J ends were trimmed by 5 bases and 4 bases, with 17 bases remaining between them. The CDR3 totals 16 residues. CDR3: CASSSGFGLSTGELFF. The CDR3 nucleotides read TGTGCCAGTAGTTCAGGGTTCGGGCTGAGCACCGGGGAGCTGTTTTTT.

The count of this clone is one. The J gene is TRBJ2-1, the V gene TRBV6-5, with a possible D match to TRBD1 (7 bases). Trimming shortened V by 7 bases and J by 14 bases, and 18 bases separated the two germline ends. Germline loops: CDR1 MNHEY, CDR2 SVGAGI. This CDR3 has 12 residues. The CDR3 DNA sequence: TGTGCCAGCAACAACGGAGGGGGCATGGAGTTCTTC. This gives the protein CASNNGGGMEFF.

A remark on this clone: The junction differs from germline at one of its ends, possibly a read error. The chain uses TRBV27 and TRBJ2-7; D is uncertain. CDR1 is MNHEY, CDR2 SMNVEV, per germline (reference sequence). The CDR3 consists of 12 residues. CDR3 in amino acids: CASNKVLSQSDF. The CDR3 coding sequence is TGTGCCAGCAATAAGGTCCTAAGCCAGTCGGACTTC.

For the CDR3, the DNA is TGTGCCAGCAGCTCCCGGGTCTCCTACAATGAGCAGTTCTTC. Translated: CASSSRVSYNEQFF. The chain has TRBV7-6 and TRBJ2-1, with unresolved D. Trimming took 4 bases from V and 0 from J, leaving 7 bases between them. The germline gives CDR1 SGHVS, CDR2 FNYEAQ. There are 14 residues in the CDR3. The variable domain in full, completed from reference TRBV7-6 and TRBJ2-1, reads GAGVSQSPRYKVTKRGQDVALRCDPISGHVSLYWYRQALGQGPEFLTYFNYEAQQDKSGLPNDRFSAERPEGSISTLTIQRTEQRDSAMYRCASSSRVSYNEQFFGPGTRLTVL.

DNA of the CDR3: TGTGCCAGCAGTTTCGGAGGTCCCGGAAACACCATATATTTT. Its translation is CASSFGGPGNTIYF. The J gene is TRBJ1-3, the V gene TRBV6-5; D gene uncertain. CDR1 is MNHEY and CDR2 is SVGAGI in the germline V gene. The V gene lost 4 bases and the J gene lost 4 bases, with 11 bases spanning the gap. The length of the CDR3 is 14 residues.

This chain uses TRBV27 with TRBJ2-1; D unclear. CDR1 MNHEY and CDR2 SMNVEV come from the germline V gene (reference sequence). This CDR3 region has 15 residues. The ends were cut back, 6 bases at V and 0 bases at J, with 12 bases in the middle. In DNA form, the CDR3 reads TGTGCCAGCAGCTATAGCCCCAGCTCCTACAATGAGCAGTTCTTC. It yields the protein CASSYSPSSYNEQFF.

The chain links TRBV29-1 to TRBJ1-4; D remains ambiguous. Trimming left V 0 bases short and J 10 bases short, with 6 bases between. CDR3 length: 11 residues. Germline CDR1 reads SQVTM; CDR2 reads ANQGSEA. Here the CDR3 reads CSVEDRGKLFF. CDR3 DNA: TGCAGCGTTGAAGATCGCGGAAAACTGTTTTTT. Full variable domain (missing parts from reference TRBV29-1 and TRBJ1-4): SAVISQKPSRDICQRGTSLTIQCQVDSQVTMMFWYRQQPGQSLTLIATANQGSEATYESGFVIDKFPISRPNLTFSTLTVSNMSPEDSSIYLCSVEDRGKLFFGSGTQLSVL.

This clone was seen more than once but under ten times. The gene calls are TRBV6-5 and TRBJ1-6; 7 positions match TRBD1. Germline CDR1 reads MNHEY; CDR2 reads SVGAGI. With V trimmed by 2 bases and J by 10 bases, 8 bases remained unmatched. CDR3 length: 15 amino acids. This CDR3 is CASSYHDRVGSPLHF. DNA for the CDR3: TGTGCCAGCAGTTACCATGACAGGGTTGGATCACCCCTCCACTTT.

This clone has just a few counts. The chain recombines TRBV6-1 with TRBJ1-1; possibly TRBD1 for D (5 bases). V was clipped by 4 bases and J by 7 bases, with 13 bases between them. The germline V gene encodes CDR1 MNHNS and CDR2 SASEGT. CDR3 length: 13 amino acids. This CDR3 reads CASSGVMGGEAFF. The CDR3 DNA reads as TGTGCCAGCAGTGGGGTTATGGGGGGTGAAGCTTTCTTT.

V gene TRBV10-3 combines with J gene TRBJ2-7; D might be TRBD1 (7 bases). Germline values: CDR1 ENHRY, CDR2 SYGVKD. This CDR3 spans 14 amino acids. V dropped 8 bases and J dropped 3 bases, with 17 bases sitting between them. The CDR3 DNA sequence: TGTGCCATCGGAGCCGGGACAGCGGGCTACGAGCAGTACTTC. Translating gives CAIGAGTAGYEQYF.

By sample share, this clone is medium-sized. This same CDR3 is encoded by further DNA sequences in the sample. The chain joins TRBV2 to TRBJ2-7; D is possibly TRBD1 (5 bases). CDR1 and CDR2 from the germline V gene are SNHLY and FYNNEI. The V end lost 3 bases, the J end lost 3 bases, and 9 bases lay between the germline ends. This CDR3 spans 13 amino acids. The CDR3 region is CASSDSGNYEQYF. CDR3 bases: TGTGCCAGCAGTGACTCAGGGAACTACGAGCAGTACTTC.

This clone showed up just a few times. This chain joins TRBV19 and TRBJ2-7; 7 bases agree with TRBD2. The CDR3 covers 12 residues. CDR1 LNHDA and CDR2 SQIVND come from the germline V gene (reference sequence). The junction had 1 base not matched to a gene; V was cut back by 4 bases and J by 4 bases. CDR3 loop: CASSSGGYEQYF. For the CDR3, the DNA is TGTGCCAGTAGTAGCGGGGGTTACGAGCAGTACTTC. Supplemented by reference TRBV19 and TRBJ2-7, the full variable domain reads DGGITQSPKYLFRKEGQNVTLSCEQNLNHDAMYWYRQDPGQGLRLIYYSQIVNDFQKGDIAEGYSVSREKKESFPLTVTSAQKNPTAFYLCASSSGGYEQYFGPGTRLTVT.

This rearrangement joins TRBV5-1 to TRBJ2-7, with D possibly being TRBD2 (6 bases). CDR3 length: 12 amino acids. Germline V gives CDR1 SGHRS, CDR2 YFSETQ. V gave up 0 bases and J gave up 6 bases, with 7 bases separating them. The CDR3 DNA is TGCGCCAGCAGCTTGGACGGGAGCGAGCAGTACTTC. Amino acid sequence: CASSLDGSEQYF.

The chain employs TRBV5-4 and TRBJ2-3; D not resolved. V was cut by 5 bases and J by 0 bases, with 16 bases left in between. The germline CDR1 and CDR2 sequences are SGHNT and YYREEE (reference sequence). The CDR3 loop spans 16 amino acids. The CDR3, as DNA: TGTGCCAGCAGTAGAGACTTGGCCTCTAGCACAGATACGCAGTATTTT. The encoded protein is CASSRDLASSTDTQYF.

This clone has just a few counts. This rearrangement joins TRBV5-1 to TRBJ2-6, with D tentatively TRBD1 (5 bases). The CDR3 has 18 residues. The V end lost 0 bases, the J end lost 0 bases, and 13 bases lay between the germline ends. The V gene's germline CDR1 is SGHRS and CDR2 YFSETQ. Here the CDR3 reads CASSLAFSTVSGANVLTF. The CDR3 DNA sequence: TGCGCCAGCAGCTTGGCCTTCTCGACAGTCTCTGGGGCCAACGTCCTGACTTTC.